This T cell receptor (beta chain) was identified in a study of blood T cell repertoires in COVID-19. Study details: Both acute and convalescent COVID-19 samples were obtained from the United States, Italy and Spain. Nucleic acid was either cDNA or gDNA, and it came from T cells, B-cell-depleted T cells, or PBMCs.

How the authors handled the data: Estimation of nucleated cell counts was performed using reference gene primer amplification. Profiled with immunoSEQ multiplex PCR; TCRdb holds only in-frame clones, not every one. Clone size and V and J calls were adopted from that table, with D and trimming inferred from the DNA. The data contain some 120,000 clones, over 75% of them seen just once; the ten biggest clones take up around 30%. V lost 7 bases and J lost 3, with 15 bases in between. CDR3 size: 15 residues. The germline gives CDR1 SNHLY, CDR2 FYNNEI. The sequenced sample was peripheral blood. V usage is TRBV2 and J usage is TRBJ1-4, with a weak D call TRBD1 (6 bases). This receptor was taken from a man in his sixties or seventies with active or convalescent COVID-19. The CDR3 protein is CASTSRGGANEKLFF. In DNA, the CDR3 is TGTGCCAGCACCTCTCGGGGGGGCGCTAATGAAAAACTGTTTTTT. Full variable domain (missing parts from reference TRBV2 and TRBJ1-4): EPEVTQTPSHQVTQMGQEVILRCVPISNHLYFYWYRQILGQKVEFLVSFYNNEISEKSEIFDDQFSVERPDGSNFTLKIRSTKLEDSAMYFCASTSRGGANEKLFFGSGTQLSVL.